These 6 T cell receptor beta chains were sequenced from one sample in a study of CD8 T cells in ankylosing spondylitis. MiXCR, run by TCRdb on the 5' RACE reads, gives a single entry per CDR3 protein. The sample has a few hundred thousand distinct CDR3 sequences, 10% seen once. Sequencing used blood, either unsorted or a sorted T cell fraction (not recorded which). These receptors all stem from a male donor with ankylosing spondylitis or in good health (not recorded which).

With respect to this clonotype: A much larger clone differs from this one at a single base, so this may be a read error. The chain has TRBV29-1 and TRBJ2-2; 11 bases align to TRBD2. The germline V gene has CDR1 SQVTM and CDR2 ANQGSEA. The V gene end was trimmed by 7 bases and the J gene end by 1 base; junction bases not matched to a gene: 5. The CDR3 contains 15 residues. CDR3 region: CSGGLAGMNTGELFF. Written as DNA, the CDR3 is TGCAGCGGCGGACTAGCGGGTATGAACACCGGGGAGCTGTTTTTT.

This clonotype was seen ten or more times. The CDR3 DNA reads as TGTGCCAGCAGTTTAGGTCGAGGAGTTCTCGGCTCATACAATGAGCAGTTCTTC. It yields the protein CASSLGRGVLGSYNEQFF. This rearrangement joins TRBV12-3 or TRBV12-4 to TRBJ2-1; D remains unclear. This CDR3 comprises 18 residues. Trimming cost V 1 base and J 4 bases, with 20 bases left between them.

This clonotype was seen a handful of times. The CDR3 protein is CASSLEGLQYNEQFF. The CDR3 nucleotides read TGTGCCAGCAGCTTAGAGGGACTACAGTACAATGAGCAGTTCTTC. The chain combines TRBV7-8 with TRBJ2-1; 7 bases align to TRBD2. This CDR3 region has 15 residues. The V and J ends lost 1 base and 4 bases, in that order; junction bases with no gene match: 4. CDR1 SGHVS and CDR2 FQNEAQ come from the germline V gene.

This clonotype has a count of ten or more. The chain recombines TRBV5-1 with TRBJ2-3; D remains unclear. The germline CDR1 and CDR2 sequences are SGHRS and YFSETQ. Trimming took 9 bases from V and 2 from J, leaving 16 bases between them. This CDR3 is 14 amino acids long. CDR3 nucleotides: TGCGCCACCTCGTTGGGCGATTCCACAGATACGCAGTATTTT. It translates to CATSLGDSTDTQYF. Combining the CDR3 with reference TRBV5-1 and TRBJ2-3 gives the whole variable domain KAGVTQTPRYLIKTRGQQVTLSCSPISGHRSVSWYQQTPGQGLQFLFEYFSETQRNKGNFPGRFSGRQFSNSRSEMNVSTLELGDSALYLCATSLGDSTDTQYFGPGTRLTVL.

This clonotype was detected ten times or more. The CDR3 region is CASRQGAALNTEAFF. The DNA for the CDR3 is TGCGCCAGCAGGCAGGGGGCCGCACTTAACACTGAAGCTTTCTTT. The gene calls are TRBV5-1 and TRBJ1-1; 8 positions agree with TRBD1. Germline CDR1 and CDR2: SGHRS and YFSETQ. V shed 5 bases and J 2 bases; nucleotides not matched to a gene: 8. The CDR3 runs 15 residues. The full variable domain, with the rest looked up from reference TRBV5-1 and TRBJ1-1, is KAGVTQTPRYLIKTRGQQVTLSCSPISGHRSVSWYQQTPGQGLQFLFEYFSETQRNKGNFPGRFSGRQFSNSRSEMNVSTLELGDSALYLCASRQGAALNTEAFFGQGTRLTVV.

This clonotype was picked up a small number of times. CDR3 DNA sequence: TGTGCCAGCACTTTTCAGGGGTACTCCTACGAGCAGTACTTC. Translation gives CASTFQGYSYEQYF. J is TRBJ2-7 and V is TRBV7-2; D is possibly TRBD1 (6 bases). V lost 7 bases, J lost 0 bases, and 13 bases lay in between. CDR1 is SGHTA and CDR2 is FQGNSA in the germline V gene. This CDR3 has 14 residues.